A single sample is the source of the 10 T cell receptor beta chains below, sequenced in a study of T cell responses to AZD1222 COVID-19 vaccine. Profiling relied on immunoSEQ multiplex PCR, and the TCRdb table lists in-frame clones only, not all of them. Here the sample spans more than 95,000 clones, about nine tenths being singletons. Sequencing was performed on peripheral blood, taken on day 0 of AZD1222 vaccination. The receptor set was obtained from an adult in good health.

This sequence joins TRBV14 and TRBJ2-4, with 12 bases aligning to TRBD2. CDR1 SGHDN and CDR2 FVKESK come from the germline V gene. The CDR3 totals 14 residues. V dropped 8 bases and J dropped 5; count of bases not matched to a gene: 4. CDR3 coding DNA: TGTGCCAGCCCCACTAGCGGGAGGCAAAACATTCAGTACTTC. As protein: CASPTSGRQNIQYF. The entire variable domain, with the rest obtained from reference TRBV14 and TRBJ2-4, is as follows: EAGVTQFPSHSVIEKGQTVTLRCDPISGHDNLYWYRRVMGKEIKFLLHFVKESKQDESGMPNNRFLAERTGGTYSTLKVQPAELEDSGVYFCASPTSGRQNIQYFGAGTRLSVL.

The V and J genes are TRBV28 and TRBJ2-4; possibly TRBD1 for D (5 bases). This CDR3 is 12 amino acids long. Germline assignment: CDR1 MDHEN and CDR2 SYDVKM. V lost 1 base and J lost 7, with 5 bases in between. The CDR3 reads CASSLSGNIQYF. CDR3 sequence (DNA): TGTGCCAGCAGTTTATCAGGGAACATTCAGTACTTC. Filled out from reference TRBV28 and TRBJ2-4, the complete variable domain reads DVKVTQSSRYLVKRTGEKVFLECVQDMDHENMFWYRQDPGLGLRLIYFSYDVKMKEKGDIPEGYSVSREKKERFSLILESASTNQTSMYLCASSLSGNIQYFGAGTRLSVL.

The chain recombines TRBV9 with TRBJ2-3; 8 bases fit TRBD2. CDR3 length: 14 residues. Per the germline V gene, CDR1 is SGDLS and CDR2 is YYNGEE. V shed 6 bases, J shed 3 bases, and the junction held 6 bases outside the gene matches. CDR3 sequence: CASNPSGSTDTQYF. The CDR3 coding sequence is TGTGCCAGCAACCCTAGCGGGTCGACAGATACGCAGTATTTT.

This chain links TRBV2 with TRBJ1-2; D remains ambiguous. V was shortened by 6 bases and J by 7 bases, with 21 bases between the two germline ends. CDR1 is SNHLY and CDR2 is FYNNEI in the germline V gene. The CDR3 is 15 residues long. This CDR3 reads CASSRRTEKGSGYTF. The CDR3 DNA is TGTGCCAGCAGCCGCCGGACCGAAAAGGGCTCTGGCTACACCTTC.

This clone has more than one count but fewer than ten. CDR3 sequence reads: CASSQSRGVSYNEQFF. The CDR3 DNA is TGTGCCAGCAGCCAATCCAGGGGGGTGTCCTACAATGAGCAGTTCTTC. V is TRBV3-1 (or the pseudogene TRBV3-2) and J is TRBJ2-1; D perhaps matches TRBD1 (7 bases). V was cut by 2 bases and J by 1 base, with 12 bases left in between. Germline lookup yields CDR1 LGHDT and CDR2 YNNKEL (reference sequence). The CDR3 covers 16 residues.

V gene TRBV5-1 combines with J gene TRBJ1-2; D unclear. Trimming left V 0 bases short and J 14 bases short, with 17 bases between. Germline loops: CDR1 SGHRS, CDR2 YFSETQ. This CDR3 spans 13 amino acids. In DNA form, the CDR3 reads TGCGCCAGCAGCTTGGGGCCAACCCAGGAGCGGACCTTC. Encoded protein: CASSLGPTQERTF.

This chain uses TRBV28 with TRBJ1-1, with 7 positions matching TRBD1. Trimming removed 6 bases from V and 0 bases from J; junction bases left unmatched: 10. CDR1 MDHEN and CDR2 SYDVKM come from the germline V gene. There are 16 residues in the CDR3. The CDR3 DNA sequence: TGTGCCAGCAGAACCGGACAGGCCTTCATGAACACTGAAGCTTTCTTT. Protein sequence: CASRTGQAFMNTEAFF.

The V gene is TRBV6-1, the J gene TRBJ2-5; 13 nucleotides line up with TRBD2. The germline CDR1 and CDR2 sequences are MNHNS and SASEGT. J was trimmed by 5 bases and V by 5 bases; bases with no gene match: 8. This CDR3 comprises 16 residues. CDR3 in DNA: TGTGCCAGCAGTAAAGGACTAGCGGGAGCGGGGGAGACCCAGTACTTC. The encoded protein is CASSKGLAGAGETQYF.

The chain has TRBV7-9 and TRBJ2-3; D is tentatively TRBD1 or TRBD2 (6 bases each). Germline V lookup: CDR1 SEHNR, CDR2 FQNEAQ (reference sequence). This CDR3 spans 13 amino acids. V lost 4 bases and J lost 2, with 7 bases in between. CDR3 bases: TGTGCCAGCAGCTGGGGGGCCACAGATACGCAGTATTTT. Protein: CASSWGATDTQYF. The whole variable domain, filled in from reference TRBV7-9 and TRBJ2-3, reads DTGVSQNPRHKITKRGQNVTFRCDPISEHNRLYWYRQTLGQGPEFLTYFQNEAQLEKSRLLSDRFSAERPKGSFSTLEIQRTEQGDSAMYLCASSWGATDTQYFGPGTRLTVL.

The genes are TRBV19 and TRBJ1-2, with 7 bases that match TRBD1. The J segment lost 8 bases and the V segment lost 7 bases, leaving 13 bases of the junction unmatched. Germline CDR1 LNHDA, CDR2 SQIVND (reference sequence). The CDR3 covers 14 residues. CDR3 sequence (DNA): TGTGCCAGTATCGGGAGACAGGGACCGGGCGGCTACACCTTC. The encoded protein is CASIGRQGPGGYTF.